One sample yielded the 18 T cell receptor beta chains listed below, sequenced in a study of cytomegalovirus exposure and HLA in healthy donors. The PCR was carried out with 60 Vbeta primers and 13 Jbeta primers. Generated by immunoSEQ multiplex PCR, the TCRdb table keeps only in-frame clones and is missing some. Of approximately 170,000 clones listed, roughly 80% are singletons. What was sequenced was PBMCs. These receptors originate from a man aged 45-60 years in good health and CMV-seropositive.

This clone has more than one count but fewer than ten. The chain is built from TRBV7-6 and TRBJ1-1, with 8 nucleotides matching TRBD1. V lost 6 bases, J lost 8 bases, and 14 bases stayed unmatched. The CDR3 spans 15 residues. CDR1 is SGHVS and CDR2 is FNYEAQ in the germline V gene. CDR3 region: CASRSRAGGEGEAFF. The CDR3 region has the DNA TGTGCCAGCAGATCGAGGGCAGGGGGCGAGGGAGAAGCTTTCTTT.

The V and J genes are TRBV27 and TRBJ1-4; D may be TRBD1 (6 bases). The CDR3 contains 13 residues. Between the trimmed V and J ends, which lost 6 bases and 6 bases, there was a span of 11 bases. CDR1 is MNHEY, CDR2 SMNVEV, per germline (reference sequence). The CDR3 bases are TGTGCCAGCAGACCCAGACAGGATGAAAAACTGTTTTTT. Its translation is CASRPRQDEKLFF.

The chain is built from TRBV29-1 and TRBJ2-7, with D perhaps matching TRBD2 (7 bases). Per the germline V gene, CDR1 is SQVTM and CDR2 is ANQGSEA. Trimming pared 7 bases from V and 3 bases from J, leaving 16 bases between. The CDR3 sequence is 13 residues long. The DNA for the CDR3 is TGCAGCGCCGAGGGGGGGGGCGGCTACGAGCAGTACTTC. Protein sequence: CSAEGGGGYEQYF.

The genes are TRBV30 and TRBJ1-1; D unresolved. Deletions cut 5 bases from V and 4 bases from J, with 20 bases between. Per the germline V gene, CDR1 is GTSNPN and CDR2 is SVGIG (reference sequence). This CDR3 is 15 amino acids long. The CDR3 DNA reads TGTGCCTGGGGTGGTTCGGGTTCGGTCCTCACTGAAGCTTTCTTT. Residues: CAWGGSGSVLTEAFF.

In its sample, this clone was seen a few times. The chain has TRBV6-4 and TRBJ2-3; the match to TRBD2 covers 9 bases. With 0 bases clipped from V and 4 bases from J, the junction kept 5 bases outside the gene matches. This CDR3 spans 16 amino acids. CDR1 and CDR2 from the germline V gene are MRHNA and SNTAGT. CDR3 sequence: CASSDSGGGGPDTQYF. The CDR3 region has the DNA TGTGCCAGCAGTGACTCTGGCGGGGGGGGTCCAGATACGCAGTATTTT.

The rearrangement joins TRBV19 to TRBJ1-2; D is perhaps TRBD1 (6 bases). CDR1 is LNHDA and CDR2 is SQIVND in the germline V gene (reference sequence). This CDR3 spans 14 amino acids. The V end was cut by 2 bases, the J end by 2 bases, with 9 bases between. CDR3 region: CASSITGNNYGYTF. CDR3 nucleotide sequence: TGTGCCAGTAGTATAACAGGGAACAACTATGGCTACACCTTC.

In DNA form, the CDR3 reads TGTGCCAGCAGTCCCCCTCGACTAGCGGGAGTGGAGACCCAGTACTTC. Residues: CASSPPRLAGVETQYF. V gene TRBV27 combines with J gene TRBJ2-5; 12 bases are shared with TRBD2. The trim removed 5 bases at V and 5 bases at J, leaving 9 bases unmatched. CDR3 length equals 16 residues. Germline-derived CDR1 and CDR2 are MNHEY and SMNVEV (reference sequence).

This chain connects TRBV28 to TRBJ2-7, with 8 bases that match TRBD2. The trim removed 5 bases at V and 9 bases at J, leaving 6 bases unmatched. The CDR3 consists of 12 residues. Germline CDR1 is MDHEN and CDR2 is SYDVKM. CDR3 sequence: CASSQPSGGQYF. The CDR3 nucleotides are TGTGCCAGCAGTCAACCGAGCGGGGGGCAGTACTTC.

The rearrangement links TRBV7-7 to TRBJ2-1; possible D gene TRBD2, 6 bases. Between the trimmed V and J ends, which lost 1 base and 7 bases, there was a span of 8 bases. The CDR3 totals 13 residues. Germline V CDR1 and CDR2: SSHAT, FNYEAQ (reference sequence). CDR3: CASSLVAGNEQFF. The CDR3 nucleotides read TGTGCCAGCAGCTTAGTTGCGGGGAATGAGCAGTTCTTC.

This clone was detected a few times. The J gene is TRBJ2-7, the V gene TRBV6-1, with 12 nucleotides matching TRBD1. The ends lost 5 bases at V and 4 bases at J; junction bases unmatched: 3. There are 14 residues in the CDR3. From germline, CDR1 is MNHNS and CDR2 SASEGT. CDR3 bases: TGTGCCAGCAGTTGGGACAGGGGGCTATACGAGCAGTACTTC. It translates to CASSWDRGLYEQYF.

CDR3 residues: CASSYQSGQETQYF. In nucleotides, the CDR3 is TGTGCCAGCAGTTACCAGTCAGGGCAAGAGACCCAGTACTTC. The chain employs TRBV6-5 and TRBJ2-5; possibly TRBD1 for D (5 bases). Germline loops: CDR1 MNHEY, CDR2 SVGAGI. The CDR3 runs to 14 residues. Trimming took 2 bases from V and 2 from J, leaving 9 bases between them.

The genes are TRBV6-1 and TRBJ2-5, with a tentative D call TRBD2 (6 bases). The CDR3 totals 16 residues. V shed 0 bases and J shed 5 bases, with 16 bases lying between them. Germline V gene sequence: CDR1 MNHNS, CDR2 SASEGT. DNA for the CDR3: TGTGCCAGCAGTGAAGCGCCGCTAGCGATAGGGGAGACCCAGTACTTC. The encoded protein is CASSEAPLAIGETQYF.

This chain connects TRBV5-4 to TRBJ2-5; 7 nucleotides agree with TRBD1. The germline V gene has CDR1 SGHNT and CDR2 YYREEE (reference sequence). J was trimmed by 5 bases and V by 3 bases; bases with no gene match: 7. The CDR3 sequence is 14 residues long. The CDR3 DNA sequence: TGTGCCAGCAGCTCTGGGGCCAGGGGGGAGACCCAGTACTTC. Its translation: CASSSGARGETQYF.

Written as DNA, the CDR3 is TGCGCCAGCAGCTCACCAAGGTTAGCGATGGGGGAGGATGAGCAGTTCTTC. Protein product: CASSSPRLAMGEDEQFF. The V and J genes are TRBV5-1 and TRBJ2-1; D may be TRBD2 (6 bases). Germline V CDR1 and CDR2: SGHRS, YFSETQ. V shed 3 bases and J shed 8 bases, with 24 bases lying between them. The CDR3 has 17 amino acids. Using reference TRBV5-1 and TRBJ2-1 for the parts outside the CDR3, the full variable domain is KAGVTQTPRYLIKTRGQQVTLSCSPISGHRSVSWYQQTPGQGLQFLFEYFSETQRNKGNFPGRFSGRQFSNSRSEMNVSTLELGDSALYLCASSSPRLAMGEDEQFFGPGTRLTVL.

The V and J genes are TRBV7-9 and TRBJ1-1; D unclear. CDR3 length: 13 amino acids. CDR1 and CDR2 from the germline V gene are SEHNR and FQNEAQ (reference sequence). V lost 2 bases and J lost 2, with 6 bases in between. CDR3 DNA sequence: TGTGCCAGCAGCTTACAGACAAACACTGAAGCTTTCTTT. Residues: CASSLQTNTEAFF.

The chain joins TRBV7-2 to TRBJ1-4; 8 bases align to TRBD1. Germline V gives CDR1 SGHTA, CDR2 FQGNSA. The CDR3 spans 15 residues. J gave up 2 bases and V 5 bases, and 4 bases lay outside the gene matches. The CDR3 DNA reads as TGTGCCAGCAGCCCTTGGACAGGGACTAATGAAAAACTGTTTTTT. Translated, it gives CASSPWTGTNEKLFF.

Regarding this clone: Other DNA sequences in this specimen translate into the identical CDR3. V and J are TRBV5-5 and TRBJ1-5, with 7 bases that match TRBD1. The germline V gene has CDR1 SGHKS and CDR2 YYEKEE (reference sequence). CDR3 size: 15 residues. The V gene end was trimmed by 4 bases and the J gene end by 5 bases; junction bases not matched to a gene: 9. The CDR3 nucleotides are TGTGCCAGCAGCCATGACAGGGATACGTATCAGCCCCAGCATTTT. Translating it yields CASSHDRDTYQPQHF.

The chain recombines TRBV18 with TRBJ1-1, with D unresolved. Trimming stripped 5 bases from V and 6 bases from J, with 16 bases between. CDR1 is KGHSH, CDR2 LQKENI, per germline. The CDR3 runs to 14 residues. The CDR3 DNA sequence: TGTGCCAGCTCATCAACACCGGTGGGAGCTGAAGCTTTCTTT. As protein: CASSSTPVGAEAFF. Together with reference TRBV18 and TRBJ1-1, the CDR3 gives the full variable domain: NAGVMQNPRHLVRRRGQEARLRCSPMKGHSHVYWYRQLPEEGLKFMVYLQKENIIDESGMPKERFSAEFPKEGPSILRIQQVVRGDSAAYFCASSSTPVGAEAFFGQGTRLTVV.